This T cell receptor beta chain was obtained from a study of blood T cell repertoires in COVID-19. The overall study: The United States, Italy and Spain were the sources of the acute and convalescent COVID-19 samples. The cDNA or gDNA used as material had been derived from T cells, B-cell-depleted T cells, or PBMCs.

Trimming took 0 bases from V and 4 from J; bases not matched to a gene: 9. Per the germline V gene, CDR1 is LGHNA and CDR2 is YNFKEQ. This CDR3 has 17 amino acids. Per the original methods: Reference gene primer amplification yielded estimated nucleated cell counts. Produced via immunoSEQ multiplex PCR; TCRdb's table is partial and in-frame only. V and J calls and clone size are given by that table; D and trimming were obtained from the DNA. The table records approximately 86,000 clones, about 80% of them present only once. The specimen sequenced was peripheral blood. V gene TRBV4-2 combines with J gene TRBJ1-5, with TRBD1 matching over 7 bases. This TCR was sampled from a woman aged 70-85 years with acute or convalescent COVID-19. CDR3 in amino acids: CASSQDKGGAWNQPQHF. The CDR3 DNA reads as TGTGCCAGCAGCCAAGATAAAGGGGGCGCGTGGAATCAGCCCCAGCATTTT.